These 22 T cell receptor beta chains were all obtained from the same sample, sequenced in a study of cytomegalovirus exposure and HLA in healthy donors. PCR was performed using 60 Vbeta and 13 Jbeta primers. Here immunoSEQ multiplex PCR was the method, and the copy in TCRdb shows in-frame clones only, minus some. The sample has roughly 180,000 clones, about four fifths seen once. Sequencing was performed on PBMCs. These receptors came from a girl aged 5 to 17 in good health and CMV-seropositive.

V and J are TRBV19 and TRBJ2-1, with TRBD1 matching 9 bases. Germline trimming cut 6 bases from V and 5 bases from J; bases unmatched to any gene: 8. Per the germline V gene, CDR1 is LNHDA and CDR2 is SQIVND (reference sequence). The CDR3 covers 15 residues. The CDR3 bases are TGTGCCAGTAGGTGGAACAGGGGGCCAGACAATGAGCAGTTCTTC. It codes for CASRWNRGPDNEQFF.

The chain uses TRBV28 and TRBJ1-2, with TRBD1 identical over 7 bases. There are 15 residues in the CDR3. The V gene end was trimmed by 4 bases and the J gene end by 0 bases; junction bases not matched to a gene: 5. Per the germline V gene, CDR1 is MDHEN and CDR2 is SYDVKM. As DNA, the CDR3 is TGTGCCAGCAGTTCAACAGGGGCCCCTAACTATGGCTACACCTTC. Amino acid sequence: CASSSTGAPNYGYTF.

The V gene is TRBV10-3, the J gene TRBJ1-2; the match to TRBD1 covers 7 bases. Trimming took 8 bases from V and 5 from J; bases not matched to a gene: 23. Germline values: CDR1 ENHRY, CDR2 SYGVKD. The CDR3 is 18 amino acids. CDR3 DNA: TGTGCCATCTTAGCTCAAGACGGGCCAACAGGGGTTCGTTATGGCTACACCTTC. It yields the protein CAILAQDGPTGVRYGYTF.

A single count supports this clone. Other DNA sequences in the sample encode the same CDR3. The genes are TRBV18 and TRBJ2-5; no clear D. Trimming took off 6 bases at V and 1 base at J, with 3 bases between the two ends. This CDR3 is 11 amino acids long. CDR1 and CDR2 (germline): KGHSH, LQKENI. The CDR3 nucleotides are TGTGCCAGCTCGGCCCAAGAGACCCAGTACTTC. Translation gives CASSAQETQYF.

The chain couples TRBV11-2 to TRBJ1-4; weak D call: TRBD1 (5 bases). The CDR3 consists of 15 residues. V shed 6 bases and J shed 8 bases, with 19 bases lying between them. CDR1 SGHAT and CDR2 FQNNGV come from the germline V gene. The CDR3 spells CASRLHGATGEKLFF. CDR3 nucleotides: TGTGCCAGCAGACTCCATGGGGCCACGGGCGAAAAACTGTTTTTT.

This clone was seen a single time. The V call is TRBV27, the J call TRBJ2-7; 10 bases fit TRBD1. The germline V gene has CDR1 MNHEY and CDR2 SMNVEV (reference sequence). The V segment lost 6 bases and the J segment 5 bases; nucleotides outside the gene matches: 10. This CDR3 is built from 15 residues. CDR3 DNA: TGTGCCAGCAGCCCGACAGGGGGCACATTCCACGAGCAGTACTTC. Its protein product is CASSPTGGTFHEQYF.

The genes are TRBV11-3 and TRBJ2-1; 8 bases line up with TRBD2. V was clipped by 6 bases and J by 8 bases; unmatched bases: 9. CDR1 is SGHNT and CDR2 is YENEEA in the germline V gene. CDR3 length: 14 amino acids. The CDR3 is CASRDGGARDEQFF. Here the CDR3 DNA reads TGTGCCAGCAGAGACGGGGGGGCTAGGGATGAGCAGTTCTTC.

The gene calls are TRBV5-5 and TRBJ2-7, with D possibly being TRBD1 (6 bases). V lost 4 bases and J lost 2, with 19 bases in between. CDR1 is SGHKS, CDR2 YYEKEE, per germline (reference sequence). This CDR3 has 16 residues. Written as DNA, the CDR3 is TGTGCCAGCAGCGTCTTTTCCGGGACACTTACCTACGAGCAGTACTTC. Translated, it gives CASSVFSGTLTYEQYF.

V and J are TRBV5-1 and TRBJ1-1, with 7 bases lining up with TRBD1. This CDR3 contains 14 residues. V lost 3 bases and J lost 1; bases outside the gene matches: 3. Germline V gene sequence: CDR1 SGHRS, CDR2 YFSETQ. CDR3 sequence (DNA): TGCGCCAGCAGCTCACACAGGGGGAACACTGAAGCTTTCTTT. Protein product: CASSSHRGNTEAFF.

DNA of the CDR3: TGTGCCAGCAGATCTGCCAGCGGGGGGTACTACAATGAGCAGTTCTTC. This sequence encodes CASRSASGGYYNEQFF. J is TRBJ2-1 and V is TRBV5-4, with 9 bases lining up with TRBD2. This CDR3 region has 16 residues. Trimming at V came to 5 bases and at J to 3 bases, leaving 9 bases not matched to a gene. Germline V gene data show CDR1 as SGHNT and CDR2 as YYREEE (reference sequence).

The chain carries TRBV10-3 and TRBJ2-2, with TRBD1 matching over 9 bases. CDR3 length equals 14 residues. Germline assignment: CDR1 ENHRY and CDR2 SYGVKD. Trimming took 10 bases from V and 4 from J; bases not matched to a gene: 7. This CDR3 is CATRGTGSTGELFF. The CDR3 DNA sequence: TGTGCCACCCGGGGGACAGGGAGCACCGGGGAGCTGTTTTTT.

This chain links TRBV7-2 with TRBJ1-2; D not certain. Germline V lookup: CDR1 SGHTA, CDR2 FQGNSA. This CDR3 spans 14 amino acids. Trimming cost V 3 bases and J 2 bases, with 10 bases left between them. In DNA, the CDR3 is TGTGCCAGCAGCTTTTCGAGCCACAACTATGGCTACACCTTC. It specifies CASSFSSHNYGYTF. The variable domain in full, completed from reference TRBV7-2 and TRBJ1-2, reads GAGVSQSPSNKVTEKGKDVELRCDPISGHTALYWYRQSLGQGLEFLIYFQGNSAPDKSGLPSDRFSAERTGGSVSTLTIQRTQQEDSAVYLCASSFSSHNYGYTFGSGTRLTVV.

V gene TRBV11-2 combines with J gene TRBJ2-7; 10 bases agree with TRBD1. Germline V gives CDR1 SGHAT, CDR2 FQNNGV. The CDR3 loop spans 14 amino acids. After removal of 5 bases from V and 6 bases from J, the junction contained 7 bases not matched to a gene. CDR3: CASSKTGGASEQYF. CDR3 DNA: TGTGCCAGCAGCAAGACAGGGGGCGCATCCGAGCAGTACTTC.

The chain carries TRBV5-6 and TRBJ1-2; D gene ambiguous. Looked up from germline, CDR1 is SGHDT and CDR2 is YYEEEE. Trimming removed 0 bases from V and 2 bases from J, with 17 bases in between. CDR3 length: 17 residues. CDR3 in amino acids: CASSLEYPGNLNYGYTF. The CDR3 bases are TGTGCCAGCAGCTTGGAATATCCAGGCAACCTCAACTATGGCTACACCTTC. Looking up the rest from reference TRBV5-6 and TRBJ1-2 gives the full variable domain: DAGVTQSPTHLIKTRGQQVTLRCSPKSGHDTVSWYQQALGQGPQFIFQYYEEEERQRGNFPDRFSGHQFPNYSSELNVNALLLGDSALYLCASSLEYPGNLNYGYTFGSGTRLTVV.

V usage is TRBV9 and J usage is TRBJ1-1; no clear D gene. This CDR3 comprises 11 residues. Trimming took off 3 bases at V and 4 bases at J, with 4 bases between the two ends. In germline, CDR1 is SGDLS, CDR2 YYNGEE. In nucleotides, the CDR3 is TGTGCCAGCAGCGCGGGCACTGAAGCTTTCTTT. It yields the protein CASSAGTEAFF.

The rearrangement joins TRBV19 to TRBJ2-5; TRBD2 matches at 10 bases. After removal of 5 bases from V and 4 bases from J, the junction contained 10 bases not matched to a gene. The CDR3 extends over 16 amino acids. Germline loops: CDR1 LNHDA, CDR2 SQIVND (reference sequence). As DNA, the CDR3 is TGTGCCAGTAGTCGGCTAGCGGGGGTTGGGGCAGAGACCCAGTACTTC. This codes for CASSRLAGVGAETQYF.

In this sample, this clone turned up a few times. This sequence joins TRBV10-3 and TRBJ1-6; no clear D gene. Trimming removed 0 bases at V and 9 bases at J, with 12 bases between. The CDR3 loop spans 15 amino acids. Germline CDR1 and CDR2: ENHRY and SYGVKD. The CDR3 reads CAISESTQSLSPLHF. CDR3 nucleotides: TGTGCCATCAGTGAGTCAACCCAAAGCCTTTCACCCCTCCACTTT.

This clone was detected once. This chain joins TRBV14 and TRBJ2-4; D possibly corresponds to TRBD1 (6 bases). CDR3 length equals 14 residues. Germline V gene data show CDR1 as SGHDN and CDR2 as FVKESK. V was clipped by 5 bases and J by 6 bases, with 14 bases between them. CDR3: CASSNGQPLNIQYF. DNA for the CDR3: TGTGCCAGCAGCAACGGACAGCCATTAAACATTCAGTACTTC. The entire variable domain, with the rest obtained from reference TRBV14 and TRBJ2-4, is as follows: EAGVTQFPSHSVIEKGQTVTLRCDPISGHDNLYWYRRVMGKEIKFLLHFVKESKQDESGMPNNRFLAERTGGTYSTLKVQPAELEDSGVYFCASSNGQPLNIQYFGAGTRLSVL.

J is TRBJ1-5 and V is TRBV7-8, with no clear D. Germline V gene lookup returns CDR1 SGHVS and CDR2 FQNEAQ. The germline V and J ends were trimmed by 2 bases and 1 base, with 18 bases remaining between them. The CDR3 sequence is 18 residues long. The CDR3 here is CASSLSVLGVSSNQPQHF. The CDR3 DNA reads TGTGCCAGCAGCTTATCAGTCTTGGGCGTCTCGAGCAATCAGCCCCAGCATTTT.

The chain recombines TRBV9 with TRBJ1-4; no reliable D call. Germline CDR1 is SGDLS and CDR2 is YYNGEE. Trimming removed 0 bases from V and 0 bases from J, with 6 bases in between. The CDR3 runs 15 residues. The CDR3 protein is CASSVEEATNEKLFF. The CDR3 DNA reads as TGTGCCAGCAGCGTAGAAGAGGCAACTAATGAAAAACTGTTTTTT.

The chain is built from TRBV19 and TRBJ1-2; D gene uncertain. Trimming stripped 5 bases from V and 4 bases from J, with 17 bases between. The germline V gene encodes CDR1 LNHDA and CDR2 SQIVND (reference sequence). CDR3 length equals 15 residues. The CDR3 protein is CASSSTGRTVYGYTF. The CDR3 DNA reads TGTGCCAGTAGTTCGACGGGAAGGACGGTCTATGGCTACACCTTC.

This rearrangement joins TRBV7-9 to TRBJ1-2, with D maybe TRBD1 (6 bases). The ends were cut back, 1 base at V and 4 bases at J, with 10 bases in the middle. The germline V gene has CDR1 SEHNR and CDR2 FQNEAQ (reference sequence). The CDR3 is made up of 14 amino acids. This CDR3 is CASSLDGGGYGYTF. The CDR3 region has the DNA TGTGCCAGCAGCTTAGATGGGGGCGGCTATGGCTACACCTTC.